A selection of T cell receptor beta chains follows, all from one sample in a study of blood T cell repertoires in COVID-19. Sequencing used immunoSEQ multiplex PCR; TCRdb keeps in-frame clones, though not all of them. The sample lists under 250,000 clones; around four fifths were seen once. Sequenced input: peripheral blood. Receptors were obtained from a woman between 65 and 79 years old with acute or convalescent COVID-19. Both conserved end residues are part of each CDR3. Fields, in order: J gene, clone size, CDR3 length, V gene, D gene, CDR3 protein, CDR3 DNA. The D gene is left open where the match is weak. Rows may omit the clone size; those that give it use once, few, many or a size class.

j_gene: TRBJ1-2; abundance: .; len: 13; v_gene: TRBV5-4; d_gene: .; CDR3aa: CASSKPGAGGYTF; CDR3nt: TGTGCCAGCAGCAAACCGGGAGCCGGGGGCTACACCTTC
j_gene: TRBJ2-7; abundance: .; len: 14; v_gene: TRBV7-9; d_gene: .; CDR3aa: CASRRITGSSEQYF; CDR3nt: TGTGCCAGCAGACGAATTACAGGTTCCTCCGAGCAGTACTTC
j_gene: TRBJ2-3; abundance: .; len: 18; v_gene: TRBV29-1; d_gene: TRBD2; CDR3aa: CSVGPRWTSGGGTDTQYF; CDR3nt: TGCAGCGTAGGCCCTAGGTGGACTAGCGGGGGGGGAACAGATACGCAGTATTTT
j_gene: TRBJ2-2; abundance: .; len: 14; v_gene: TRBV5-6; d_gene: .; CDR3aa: CASSSDIGTGELFF; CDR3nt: TGTGCCAGCAGCTCGGACATCGGCACCGGGGAGCTGTTTTTT
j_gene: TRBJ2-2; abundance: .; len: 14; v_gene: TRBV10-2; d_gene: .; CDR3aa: CASAPSASTGELFF; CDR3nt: TGCGCCAGTGCACCTAGCGCGAGCACCGGGGAGCTGTTTTTT
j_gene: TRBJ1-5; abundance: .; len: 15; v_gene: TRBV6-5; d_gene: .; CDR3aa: CASSMGGYSNQPQHF; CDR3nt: TGTGCCAGCAGCATGGGAGGTTATAGCAATCAGCCCCAGCATTTT
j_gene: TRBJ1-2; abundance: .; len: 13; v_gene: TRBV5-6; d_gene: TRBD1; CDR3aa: CASSLGQGRGYTF; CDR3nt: TGTGCCAGCAGCTTGGGACAGGGACGAGGCTACACCTTC
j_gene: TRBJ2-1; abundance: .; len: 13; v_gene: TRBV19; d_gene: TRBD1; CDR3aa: CASIRTGGNEQFF; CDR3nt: TGTGCCAGTATAAGGACAGGGGGCAATGAGCAGTTCTTC
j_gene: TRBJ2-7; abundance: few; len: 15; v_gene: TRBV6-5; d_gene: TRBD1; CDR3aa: CASRPGTGSSAEQYF; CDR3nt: TGTGCCAGCAGGCCCGGGACAGGGTCGTCGGCCGAGCAGTACTTC
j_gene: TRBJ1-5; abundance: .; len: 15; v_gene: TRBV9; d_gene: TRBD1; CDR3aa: CASSFGDSVNQPQHF; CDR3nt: TGTGCCAGCAGCTTTGGGGACAGCGTCAATCAGCCCCAGCATTTT
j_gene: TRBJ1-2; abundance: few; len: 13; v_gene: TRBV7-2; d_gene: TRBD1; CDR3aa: CASSNDRGRGYTF; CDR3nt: TGTGCCAGCAGCAACGACAGGGGGCGAGGCTACACCTTC
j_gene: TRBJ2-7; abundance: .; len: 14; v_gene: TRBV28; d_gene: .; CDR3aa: CASSISGQVYEQYF; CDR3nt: TGTGCCAGCAGTATTTCGGGACAAGTCTACGAGCAGTACTTC
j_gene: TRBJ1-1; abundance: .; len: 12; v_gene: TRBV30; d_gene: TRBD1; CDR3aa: CAWDRVNTEAFF; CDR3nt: TGTGCCTGGGACAGGGTGAACACTGAAGCTTTCTTT